The next 27 T cell receptor beta chains were all read from a single sample in a study of low-dose radiotherapy and immunotherapy resistance in tumors. TRAV- and TRBV-specific primers were used for first-strand cDNA, which covered alpha and beta chains. With a constant-region primer and a V-primer adapter, TCRs were subjected to approximately 20 PCR cycles of amplification. Each CDR3 protein is one row after TCRdb ran MiXCR on the reads. Here the sample spans 13,000 or so distinct CDR3 sequences, approximately 70% being singletons. These TCRs come from a human donor with advanced metastatic prostate, ovarian, gallbladder or colorectal cancer (not recorded which). This table probably holds off-target reads from a library built for another chain.

The J gene is TRBJ1-1, the V gene TRBV20-1; 7 bases align to TRBD1. The ends lost 0 bases at V and 7 bases at J; junction bases unmatched: 17. There are 17 residues in the CDR3. CDR1 DFQATT and CDR2 SNEGSKA come from the germline V gene (reference sequence). The CDR3 bases are TGCAGTGCTAGAGACGTGACAGGGAGTTCGGGGGGCTATGAAGCTTTCTTT. It encodes CSARDVTGSSGGYEAFF.

The chain is built from TRBV6-2 or TRBV6-3 and TRBJ2-5; TRBD1 might be the D (6 bases). Trimming removed 6 bases at V and 5 bases at J, with 19 bases between. The germline V gene has CDR1 MNHEY and CDR2 SVGEGT. The CDR3 is made up of 15 amino acids. The CDR3 region is CASSSEQGVRETQYF. The CDR3 DNA reads as TGTGCCAGCAGCTCCGAACAGGGCGTCCGGGAGACCCAGTACTTC.

This clonotype came up once. The rearrangement joins TRBV6-1 to TRBJ2-3; D may be TRBD1 or TRBD2 (5 bases each). V was cut by 7 bases and J by 2 bases, with 13 bases left in between. Germline V gene sequence: CDR1 MNHNS, CDR2 SASEGT. The CDR3 length is 14 residues. The CDR3 protein is CASTQTGPTDTQYF. In nucleotides, the CDR3 is TGTGCCAGCACCCAAACGGGGCCCACAGATACGCAGTATTTT.

This sequence joins TRBV2 and TRBJ2-2; 8 nucleotides match TRBD1. Trimming at V came to 7 bases and at J to 5 bases, leaving 15 bases not matched to a gene. From germline, CDR1 is SNHLY and CDR2 FYNNEI. The CDR3 loop spans 17 amino acids. The CDR3 nucleotides are TGTGCCAGCACAGGGGGCTTCAACGACGGGGTGACCGGGGAGCTGTTTTTT. It yields the protein CASTGGFNDGVTGELFF.

This clonotype was seen a few times. The CDR3 DNA follows: TGCGCCAGCAGGGAGCGGGTGAGCACAGATACGCAGTATTTT. Its translation is CASRERVSTDTQYF. V is TRBV5-1 and J is TRBJ2-3, with D possibly matching TRBD2 (6 bases). The V and J ends lost 5 bases and 0 bases respectively, with 10 bases between them. CDR1 is SGHRS and CDR2 is YFSETQ in the germline V gene. The CDR3 spans 14 residues.

On this clonotype: The junction departs from the called germline gene at one end, perhaps through a read error. The gene calls are TRBV6-1 and TRBJ1-1; TRBD1 might be the D (5 bases). Germline-derived CDR1 and CDR2 are MNHNS and SASEGT. The CDR3 length is 13 residues. The CDR3 reads CASSEAVGPGPPF. In DNA form, the CDR3 reads TGTGCCAGCAGTGAAGCGGTGGGTCCGGGGCCCCCCTTT.

The V gene is TRBV5-1, the J gene TRBJ2-7; possibly TRBD1 for D (6 bases). The CDR3 loop spans 14 amino acids. V was shortened by 7 bases and J by 0 bases, with 14 bases between the two germline ends. Germline CDR1 is SGHRS and CDR2 is YFSETQ. The chain's CDR3 is CASRVGQLSYEQYF. The CDR3 DNA follows: TGCGCCAGCCGCGTCGGACAGCTCTCCTACGAGCAGTACTTC.

The chain employs TRBV29-1 and TRBJ2-2, with D maybe TRBD1 (5 bases). The CDR3 totals 14 residues. Germline CDR1 SQVTM, CDR2 ANQGSEA. V lost 7 bases and J 0 bases, leaving 12 bases between the germline ends. The DNA for the CDR3 is TGCAGCGGTAGAAGGGGAACGAACACCGGGGAGCTGTTTTTT. This gives the protein CSGRRGTNTGELFF.

V usage is TRBV11-2 and J usage is TRBJ1-4, with no clear D. Germline V CDR1 and CDR2: SGHAT, FQNNGV. V gave up 2 bases and J gave up 8 bases, with 6 bases separating them. The CDR3 runs to 12 residues. CDR3 DNA: TGTGCCAGCAGCTTAAGTGGCGAAAAACTGTTTTTT. Residues: CASSLSGEKLFF.

The gene calls are TRBV7-9 and TRBJ2-5, with 9 bases fitting TRBD2. Germline lookup yields CDR1 SEHNR and CDR2 FQNEAQ (reference sequence). V was clipped by 4 bases and J by 5 bases; unmatched bases: 14. The CDR3 is 17 residues long. The CDR3 DNA sequence: TGTGCCAGCAGCTCTCCGGGACTAGCACTTTCTAGGGAGACCCAGTACTTC. Translating it yields CASSSPGLALSRETQYF.

This chain joins TRBV6-5 and TRBJ2-3; D gene ambiguous. Germline V gene data show CDR1 as MNHEY and CDR2 as SVGAGI. This CDR3 has 15 amino acids. Trimming stripped 6 bases from V and 4 bases from J, with 17 bases between. CDR3 amino acids: CASSPIGRQPDTQYF. Written as DNA, the CDR3 is TGTGCCAGCAGCCCTATAGGAAGGCAGCCAGATACGCAGTATTTT.

The chain couples TRBV18 to TRBJ1-6; D may be TRBD1 (6 bases). The CDR3 is made up of 12 amino acids. CDR1 and CDR2 (germline): KGHSH, LQKENI. V was pared by 2 bases and J by 16 bases, with 12 bases between. CDR3 DNA sequence: TGTGCCAGCTCACCAAACCGGGACATGCTCCACTTT. This encodes CASSPNRDMLHF. Full variable domain (rest looked up from reference TRBV18 and TRBJ1-6): NAGVMQNPRHLVRRRGQEARLRCSPMKGHSHVYWYRQLPEEGLKFMVYLQKENIIDESGMPKERFSAEFPKEGPSILRIQQVVRGDSAAYFCASSPNRDMLHFGNGTRLTVT.

Written as DNA, the CDR3 is TGTGCCAGCACCGAGGGGAGCTCCTATAATTCACCCCTCCACTTT. Its protein product is CASTEGSSYNSPLHF. V and J are TRBV2 and TRBJ1-6; D might be TRBD1 (5 bases). The CDR3 length is 15 residues. V shed 7 bases and J shed 0 bases, with 10 bases lying between them. Germline CDR1 reads SNHLY; CDR2 reads FYNNEI.

CDR3 DNA: TGTGCCAGCAGACCACCCCGGACTAGCGGACCCTACGAGCAGTACTTC. Amino acids: CASRPPRTSGPYEQYF. The chain recombines TRBV6-5 with TRBJ2-7; 10 bases line up with TRBD2. Germline V gene sequence: CDR1 MNHEY, CDR2 SVGAGI. There are 16 residues in the CDR3. Losses at the gene ends were 6 bases for V and 2 bases for J; bases not matched to a gene: 10.

The rearrangement links TRBV29-1 to TRBJ2-1; either TRBD1 or TRBD2 may fit D (6 bases each). The CDR3 extends over 16 amino acids. V lost 1 base and J lost 5, with 18 bases in between. Germline lookup yields CDR1 SQVTM and CDR2 ANQGSEA. CDR3 residues: CSVEGGARTGDNEQFF. The CDR3 nucleotides are TGCAGCGTTGAAGGGGGGGCTCGGACGGGGGACAATGAGCAGTTCTTC.

The V and J genes are TRBV6-8 and TRBJ2-3; D is tentatively TRBD1 or TRBD2 (5 bases each). Trimming left V 4 bases short and J 3 bases short, with 14 bases between. This CDR3 has 15 residues. Germline CDR1 is MNHGY and CDR2 is SAAAGT. CDR3 region: CASSSMTEGTDTQYF. CDR3 DNA sequence: TGTGCCAGCAGTTCCATGACAGAGGGGACAGATACGCAGTATTTT.

The chain carries TRBV5-6 and TRBJ2-7, with 8 bases lining up with TRBD2. The V gene's germline CDR1 is SGHDT and CDR2 YYEEEE. This CDR3 has 14 residues. The trim removed 4 bases at V and 6 bases at J, leaving 9 bases unmatched. In DNA form, the CDR3 reads TGTGCCAGCAGCCCCGCGGGGGGACCCCGCGAGCAGTACTTC. Protein product: CASSPAGGPREQYF.

This rearrangement joins TRBV7-8 to TRBJ2-3; D remains ambiguous. V was pared by 2 bases and J by 0 bases, with 6 bases between. The CDR3 extends over 14 amino acids. CDR1 is SGHVS, CDR2 FQNEAQ, per germline. CDR3 DNA: TGTGCCAGCAGCTTAAGCCCTAGCACAGATACGCAGTATTTT. This sequence encodes CASSLSPSTDTQYF.

This clonotype showed up just once. V usage is TRBV11-3 and J usage is TRBJ2-1, with 8 bases aligning to TRBD2. This CDR3 is 16 amino acids long. Germline V gene sequence: CDR1 SGHNT, CDR2 YENEEA. V trimming: 0 bases; J trimming: 4 bases; junction bases outside the gene matches: 5. In nucleotides, the CDR3 is TGTGCCAGCAGCTTAGATCAGGCTAGCGGGTACAATGAGCAGTTCTTC. This encodes CASSLDQASGYNEQFF.

This chain links TRBV12-3 or TRBV12-4 with TRBJ2-2, with D perhaps TRBD1 (6 bases). CDR3 length: 15 residues. Trimming cost V 7 bases and J 7 bases, with 19 bases left between them. CDR3 region: CASTGTLKHVGELFF. The DNA of the CDR3 is TGTGCCAGCACCGGGACACTTAAACATGTCGGGGAGCTGTTTTTT.

The chain combines TRBV5-1 with TRBJ2-5; 8 nucleotides line up with TRBD2. Trimming took 4 bases from V and 4 from J; bases not matched to a gene: 3. The CDR3 extends over 13 amino acids. CDR1 is SGHRS, CDR2 YFSETQ, per germline. In DNA, the CDR3 is TGCGCCAGCAGCACAGGACTAGCAGAGACCCAGTACTTC. Encoded protein: CASSTGLAETQYF.

The chain links TRBV6-2 or TRBV6-3 to TRBJ2-5; 7 positions agree with TRBD1. Losses at the gene ends were 7 bases for V and 5 bases for J; bases not matched to a gene: 10. The V gene's germline CDR1 is MNHEY and CDR2 SVGEGT. The CDR3 has 14 residues. CDR3 protein: CASKFTRGRETQYF. CDR3 in DNA: TGTGCCAGCAAATTTACGAGGGGGCGGGAGACCCAGTACTTC.

The chain joins TRBV19 to TRBJ2-5; 9 bases match TRBD1. Germline values: CDR1 LNHDA, CDR2 SQIVND (reference sequence). The CDR3 contains 15 residues. Trimming took 8 bases from V and 5 from J; bases not matched to a gene: 12. CDR3 loop: CASSRWDRASETQYF. The CDR3 coding sequence is TGTGCCAGTTCCCGTTGGGACAGGGCCTCTGAGACCCAGTACTTC.

The V gene is TRBV5-1, the J gene TRBJ2-3; either TRBD1 or TRBD2 may supply D (5 bases each). Germline V CDR1 and CDR2: SGHRS, YFSETQ. This CDR3 contains 15 residues. Trimming left V 0 bases short and J 3 bases short, with 11 bases between. As DNA, the CDR3 is TGCGCCAGCAGCTTGGTGGGACGCCTTACAGATACGCAGTATTTT. The encoded protein is CASSLVGRLTDTQYF.

The chain is built from TRBV11-2 and TRBJ2-2; 9 nucleotides match TRBD2. With V trimmed by 1 base and J by 6 bases, 6 bases remained unmatched. The germline V gene has CDR1 SGHAT and CDR2 FQNNGV. The CDR3 loop spans 16 amino acids. CDR3 DNA: TGTGCCAGCAGCTTAGTTCGCGGGGGGGCGCCCGGGGAGCTGTTTTTT. This codes for CASSLVRGGAPGELFF.

This chain connects TRBV6-2 or TRBV6-3 to TRBJ1-5; TRBD1 matches at 7 bases. J lost 3 bases, V lost 2 bases, and 4 bases had no gene match. Germline-derived CDR1 and CDR2 are MNHEY and SVGEGT. The CDR3 has 15 amino acids. This CDR3 reads CASSYKTGSNQPQHF. In DNA form, the CDR3 reads TGTGCCAGCAGTTACAAGACAGGGTCCAATCAGCCCCAGCATTTT.

The chain is built from TRBV11-1 and TRBJ2-7, with 9 bases that match TRBD1. CDR1 is SGHAT, CDR2 FQDESV, per germline (reference sequence). V lost 1 base and J lost 3; bases outside the gene matches: 4. The CDR3 covers 15 residues. DNA of the CDR3: TGTGCCAGCAGCTTAGTGGGGACAGGGATCTACGAGCAGTACTTC. Translating it yields CASSLVGTGIYEQYF. Complete variable domain (other parts from reference TRBV11-1 and TRBJ2-7): EAEVAQSPRYKITEKSQAVAFWCDPISGHATLYWYRQILGQGPELLVQFQDESVVDDSQLPKDRFSAERLKGVDSTLKIQPAELGDSAMYLCASSLVGTGIYEQYFGPGTRLTVT.